This passage covers 16 T cell receptor beta chains from one sample sequenced in a study of T cells after yellow fever vaccination. MiXCR, applied by TCRdb to the 5' RACE reads, yields one record per CDR3 protein. The top ten hold more than 3% of the sample, which has about 260,000 distinct CDR3 sequences, about 5.2% seen once. The sequences come from CD4+ T cells sorted from PBMCs, collected on the day of the yellow fever booster vaccination. These receptors came from a man aged 18-30 years who received the YFV17D yellow fever vaccine.

In its sample, this clonotype was seen a few times. This sequence joins TRBV2 and TRBJ2-5; D unclear. CDR3 length equals 14 residues. The germline CDR1 and CDR2 sequences are SNHLY and FYNNEI. Trimming removed 2 bases at V and 0 bases at J, with 7 bases between. The CDR3 DNA reads TGTGCCAGCAGTGAACGGCAATACCAAGAGACCCAGTACTTC. This translates into CASSERQYQETQYF.

This clonotype was observed at least ten times. V is TRBV5-1 and J is TRBJ1-2, with a tentative D call TRBD1 (5 bases). Germline V lookup: CDR1 SGHRS, CDR2 YFSETQ. V lost 4 bases and J lost 3, with 16 bases in between. The CDR3 consists of 15 residues. The CDR3 DNA sequence: TGCGCCAGCAGCGGGGCTCAGGGCCGCCACTATGGCTACACCTTC. Its translation is CASSGAQGRHYGYTF.

The chain has TRBV10-3 and TRBJ2-3; 9 nucleotides align to TRBD1. The germline CDR1 and CDR2 sequences are ENHRY and SYGVKD. The CDR3 sequence is 12 residues long. The junction had 2 bases not matched to a gene; V was cut back by 9 bases and J by 4 bases. CDR3 nucleotides: TGTGCCATACAGGGGGCGGCAGATACGCAGTATTTT. This sequence encodes CAIQGAADTQYF.

The rearrangement joins TRBV6-2 or TRBV6-3 to TRBJ1-2; perhaps TRBD1 as D (5 bases). V was shortened by 5 bases and J by 2 bases, with 12 bases between the two germline ends. The CDR3 runs to 14 residues. Germline CDR1 reads MNHEY; CDR2 reads SVGEGT. The CDR3 reads CASSESWGNYGYTF. CDR3 nucleotide sequence: TGTGCCAGCAGTGAATCGTGGGGCAACTATGGCTACACCTTC.

The J gene is TRBJ1-3, the V gene TRBV4-2, with TRBD1 as a possible D gene (6 bases). CDR3 length equals 15 residues. V was clipped by 4 bases and J by 4 bases, with 14 bases between them. The V gene's germline CDR1 is LGHNA and CDR2 YNFKEQ. CDR3 region: CASSRFRGAGNTIYF. The CDR3 nucleotides read TGTGCCAGCAGCCGGTTCAGGGGAGCAGGAAACACCATATATTTT.

This clonotype was counted only a few times. In DNA, the CDR3 is TGTGCCAGCAGCCCAACTATAGGAGCGGGTTCCTACGAGCAGTACTTC. Protein: CASSPTIGAGSYEQYF. The V and J genes are TRBV7-2 and TRBJ2-7; TRBD2 might be the D (6 bases). The CDR3 has 16 amino acids. V lost 5 bases, J lost 1 base, and 18 bases lay in between. Germline assignment: CDR1 SGHTA and CDR2 FQGNSA. Using reference TRBV7-2 and TRBJ2-7 for the parts outside the CDR3, the full variable domain is GAGVSQSPSNKVTEKGKDVELRCDPISGHTALYWYRQSLGQGLEFLIYFQGNSAPDKSGLPSDRFSAERTGGSVSTLTIQRTQQEDSAVYLCASSPTIGAGSYEQYFGPGTRLTVT.

This clonotype was detected ten times or more. The gene calls are TRBV20-1 and TRBJ1-4; D uncertain. V was shortened by 5 bases and J by 7 bases, with 14 bases between the two germline ends. Germline lookup yields CDR1 DFQATT and CDR2 SNEGSKA (reference sequence). This CDR3 spans 13 amino acids. The CDR3 is CSAHRSGSEKLFF. The CDR3 coding sequence is TGCAGTGCTCACCGATCGGGGAGTGAAAAACTGTTTTTT.

The table lists this clonotype with many counts. CDR3 protein: CSARGDSSYNEQFF. The CDR3 coding sequence is TGCAGTGCTAGAGGGGACAGCTCCTACAATGAGCAGTTCTTC. The V gene is TRBV20-1, the J gene TRBJ2-1; 7 bases map to TRBD1. Germline V lookup: CDR1 DFQATT, CDR2 SNEGSKA (reference sequence). Trimming removed 1 base from V and 0 bases from J; junction bases left unmatched: 0. The CDR3 spans 14 residues.

This clonotype was counted at least ten times. The V and J genes are TRBV20-1 and TRBJ2-2; D may be TRBD1 or TRBD2 (5 bases each). The CDR3 runs 12 residues. The V gene lost 6 bases and the J gene lost 7 bases, with 12 bases spanning the gap. CDR1 is DFQATT and CDR2 is SNEGSKA in the germline V gene (reference sequence). This CDR3 is CSAPGTSGELFF. The CDR3 DNA follows: TGCAGTGCCCCTGGGACCAGCGGGGAGCTGTTTTTT.

A few counts support this clonotype. The chain is built from TRBV5-6 and TRBJ1-2; D perhaps matches TRBD1 (5 bases). Trimming removed 1 base at V and 2 bases at J, with 12 bases between. Germline-derived CDR1 and CDR2 are SGHDT and YYEEEE. The CDR3 consists of 15 residues. CDR3 DNA: TGTGCCAGCAGCTTGTTGGCCAGGGTGAACTATGGCTACACCTTC. This translates into CASSLLARVNYGYTF.

The V and J genes are TRBV30 and TRBJ2-1, with D possibly matching TRBD2 (6 bases). V lost 4 bases, J lost 5 bases, and 24 bases lay in between. The CDR3 loop spans 17 amino acids. Germline values: CDR1 GTSNPN, CDR2 SVGIG (reference sequence). This chain's CDR3 is CAWKSNAGQGLHNEQFF. The CDR3 DNA reads as TGTGCCTGGAAGTCCAACGCGGGGCAGGGCCTACACAATGAGCAGTTCTTC. The full variable domain, completed using reference TRBV30 and TRBJ2-1, is SQTIHQWPATLVQPVGSPLSLECTVEGTSNPNLYWYRQAAGRGLQLLFYSVGIGQISSEVPQNLSASRPQDRQFILSSKKLLLSDSGFYLCAWKSNAGQGLHNEQFFGPGTRLTVL.

This sequence joins TRBV5-8 and TRBJ2-3; 8 bases align to TRBD1. Trimming removed 7 bases from V and 0 bases from J; junction bases left unmatched: 4. The CDR3 has 14 residues. CDR1 and CDR2 (germline): SGHTS, YDEGEE. The CDR3 is CASATGGSTDTQYF. The CDR3 region has the DNA TGTGCCAGCGCTACAGGGGGTAGCACAGATACGCAGTATTTT.

This clonotype has only a few counts. The chain combines TRBV18 with TRBJ1-3; unclear D gene. The CDR3 is made up of 14 amino acids. Trimming took off 2 bases at V and 4 bases at J, with 9 bases between the two ends. Germline V lookup: CDR1 KGHSH, CDR2 LQKENI. The CDR3 nucleotides read TGTGCCAGCTCACCAGGAGCAGCAGGAAACACCATATATTTT. Encoded protein: CASSPGAAGNTIYF.

This clonotype came up many times. V and J are TRBV5-1 and TRBJ2-3; 9 nucleotides match TRBD1. Trimming removed 0 bases from V and 4 bases from J; junction bases left unmatched: 6. The germline gives CDR1 SGHRS, CDR2 YFSETQ. This CDR3 comprises 16 residues. In DNA, the CDR3 is TGCGCCAGCAGCTTGGGATTGGGACAGGGAGCAGATACGCAGTATTTT. Amino acids: CASSLGLGQGADTQYF.

This clonotype was seen many times. The chain joins TRBV7-6 to TRBJ1-1; TRBD1 matches 8 bases. Germline CDR1 and CDR2: SGHVS and FNYEAQ. The CDR3 is made up of 15 amino acids. Trimming at V came to 5 bases and at J to 5 bases, leaving 10 bases not matched to a gene. CDR3 sequence: CASSPTTGAETEAFF. CDR3 in DNA: TGTGCCAGCAGCCCAACGACAGGGGCGGAAACTGAAGCTTTCTTT.

This clonotype was picked up a small number of times. V gene TRBV7-9 combines with J gene TRBJ1-2; D not certain. The CDR3 extends over 14 amino acids. V lost 1 base and J 2 bases, leaving 8 bases between the germline ends. Per germline, CDR1 SEHNR and CDR2 FQNEAQ (reference sequence). The CDR3 loop reads CASSLVSANYGYTF. The DNA for the CDR3 is TGTGCCAGCAGCTTAGTTTCAGCAAACTATGGCTACACCTTC.